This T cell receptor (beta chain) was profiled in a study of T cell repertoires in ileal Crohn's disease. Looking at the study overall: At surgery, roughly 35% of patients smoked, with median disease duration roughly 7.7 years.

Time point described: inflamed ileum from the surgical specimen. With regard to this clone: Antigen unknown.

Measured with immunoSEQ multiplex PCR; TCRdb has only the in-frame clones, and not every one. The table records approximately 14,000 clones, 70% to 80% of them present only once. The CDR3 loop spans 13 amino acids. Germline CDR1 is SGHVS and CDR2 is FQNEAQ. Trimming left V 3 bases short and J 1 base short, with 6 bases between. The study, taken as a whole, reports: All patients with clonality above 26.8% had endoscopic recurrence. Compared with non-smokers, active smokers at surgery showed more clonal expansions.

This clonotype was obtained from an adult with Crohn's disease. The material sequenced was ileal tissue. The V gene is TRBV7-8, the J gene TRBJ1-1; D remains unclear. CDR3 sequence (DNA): TGTGCCAGCAGCTTCGGAGAGAACACTGAAGCTTTCTTT. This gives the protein CASSFGENTEAFF. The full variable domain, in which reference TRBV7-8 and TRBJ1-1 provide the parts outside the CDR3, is GAGVSQSPRYKVAKRGQDVALRCDPISGHVSLFWYQQALGQGPEFLTYFQNEAQLDKSGLPSDRFFAERPEGSVSTLKIQRTQQEDSAVYLCASSFGENTEAFFGQGTRLTVV.